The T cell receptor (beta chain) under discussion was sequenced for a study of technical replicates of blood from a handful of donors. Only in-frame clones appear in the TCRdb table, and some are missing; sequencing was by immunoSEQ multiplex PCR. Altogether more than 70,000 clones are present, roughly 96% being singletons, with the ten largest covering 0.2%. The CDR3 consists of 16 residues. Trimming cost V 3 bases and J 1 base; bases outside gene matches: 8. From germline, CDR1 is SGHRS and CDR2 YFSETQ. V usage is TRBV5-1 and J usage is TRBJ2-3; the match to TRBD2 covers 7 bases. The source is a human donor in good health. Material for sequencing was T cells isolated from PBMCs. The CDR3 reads CASSSGAGMGTDTQYF. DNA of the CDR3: TGCGCCAGCAGCTCCGGAGCGGGAATGGGCACAGATACGCAGTATTTT.